The clone carrying this T cell receptor beta chain was counted a single time. Deletions cut 5 bases from V and 5 bases from J, with 15 bases between. The germline gives CDR1 SNHLY, CDR2 FYNNEI. This CDR3 spans 15 amino acids. TCRdb itself ran the PCR reads through MiXCR, one entry per CDR3 protein. The table records some 90,000 distinct CDR3 sequences, around 50% of them present only once. The data originate from a study of CDR3 diversity in severe acne. This receptor was taken from a male donor with severe acne vulgaris. The chain is built from TRBV2 and TRBJ2-2, with D perhaps being TRBD1 or TRBD2 (5 bases each). Sequencing input: blood. CDR3 sequence reads: CASSRDPRGTGELFF. CDR3 DNA: TGTGCCAGCAGTCGGGACCCCAGAGGAACCGGGGAGCTGTTTTTT.